The present entry profiles one T cell receptor (beta chain) with its context. The record originates from a study of blood T cell repertoires in COVID-19. In the study overall: Specimens from acute and convalescent COVID-19 originated in the United States, Italy and Spain.

Here immunoSEQ multiplex PCR was the method, and the copy in TCRdb shows in-frame clones only, minus some. The repertoire holds approximately 260,000 clones, with about 88% as singletons. Trimming stripped 6 bases from V and 0 bases from J, with 6 bases between. Germline-derived CDR1 and CDR2 are LNHDA and SQIVND (reference sequence). The CDR3 spans 13 residues. The genes are TRBV19 and TRBJ1-5; D is unresolved. Sequences were obtained from peripheral blood. The sequence came from a woman aged 40 to 55 who had recovered from COVID-19. The CDR3 protein is CASRAISNQPQHF. For the CDR3, the DNA is TGTGCCAGTAGGGCCATTAGCAATCAGCCCCAGCATTTT.